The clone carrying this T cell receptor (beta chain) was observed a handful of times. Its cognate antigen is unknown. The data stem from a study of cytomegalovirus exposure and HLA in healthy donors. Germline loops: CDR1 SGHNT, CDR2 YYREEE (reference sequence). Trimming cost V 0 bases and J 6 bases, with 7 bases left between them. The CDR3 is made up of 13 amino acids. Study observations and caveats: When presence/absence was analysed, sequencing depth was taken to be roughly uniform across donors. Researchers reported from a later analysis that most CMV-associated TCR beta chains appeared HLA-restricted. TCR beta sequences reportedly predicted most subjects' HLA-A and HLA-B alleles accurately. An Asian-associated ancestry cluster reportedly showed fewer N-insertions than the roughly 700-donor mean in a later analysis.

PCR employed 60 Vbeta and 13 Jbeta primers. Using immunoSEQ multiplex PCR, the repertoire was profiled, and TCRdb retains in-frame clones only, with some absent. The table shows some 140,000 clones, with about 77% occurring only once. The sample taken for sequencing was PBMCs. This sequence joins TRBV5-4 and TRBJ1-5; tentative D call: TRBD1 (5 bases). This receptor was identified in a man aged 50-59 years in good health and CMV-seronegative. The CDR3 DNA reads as TGTGCCAGCAGCTTGGGGGGCGCTCAGCCCCAGCATTTT. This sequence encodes CASSLGGAQPQHF.